This T cell receptor beta chain was profiled in a study of blood T cell repertoires in COVID-19. On the study more broadly: Whether acute or convalescent, the COVID-19 samples came from the United States, Italy and Spain. From T cells, B-cell-depleted T cells, or PBMCs came the material, which was cDNA or gDNA.

Cohorts were determined from participant-reported clinical history. As processed by the authors: From reference gene primer amplification, estimates of nucleated cell counts were derived. The protocol was immunoSEQ multiplex PCR, while the TCRdb copy is restricted to in-frame clones and leaves out a portion. Clone size and V and J calls were adopted from that table, with D and trimming inferred from the DNA. In the table there are 200,000 to 300,000 clones, approximately 86% of which are singletons. Sequenced input: PBMCs or T cells enriched from blood (not recorded which). The TCR comes from a woman between 25 and 40 years old with acute COVID-19.

The DNA for the CDR3 is TGTGCCAGCAGGACAGCTATTTATGGCTACACCTTC. Translated: CASRTAIYGYTF. The V and J genes are TRBV28 and TRBJ1-2; weak D call: TRBD1 (5 bases). Trimming took 6 bases from V and 5 from J, leaving 10 bases between them. This CDR3 is 12 amino acids long. Looked up from germline, CDR1 is MDHEN and CDR2 is SYDVKM.